This T cell receptor beta chain was documented in a study of blood T cell repertoires in COVID-19 (dated by TCRdb to 2018 to 2021). The study in broad terms: The collaborator samples originated in the United States, Italy and Spain and spanned the acute and convalescent phases of COVID-19. A freely available public database, intended as a resource for researchers studying the immune response to SARS-CoV-2, is where the repertoires were released. The prospective study material was composed of cDNA or gDNA derived from T cells, B-cell-depleted T cells, or PBMCs. The samples were drawn from the first 160 participants of the ongoing ImmuneRACE study and from more than 1,000 subjects provided by 6 global collaborators. The dataset comprised deeply sampled blood TCRbeta repertoires from subjects exposed to, actively infected with, or recovered from COVID-19. Where available, HLA class I and class II types were obtained from metadata supplied by the sample provider rather than from assay-based typing. A de-identified subject ID, COVID-19 status, age in years and sex were almost always included in the sample metadata. The investigation overall reported the following: Clinical and demographic metadata were provided uncurated, with the amount varying by source and participant.

Whole blood was collected in K2EDTA tubes by collaborating institutions according to the institutions' own protocols. For TCRbeta analysis, collaborator samples were shipped as frozen whole blood, as isolated PBMCs, or as DNA extracted from either sample type. Note on this clone: Its binding antigen is unknown. Per-base quality was not reported, and no clone a single base away is much larger than it.

Reading the germline V gene (reference sequence) gives CDR1 PRHDT and CDR2 FYEKMQ. The V end loses 0 bases and the J end loses 6 bases, and a stretch of 12 bases separates them. The cysteine opens and the phenylalanine closes a CDR3 of 14 amino acids. CDR3 DNA only is kept here, 42 bases in frame from base 1. TCRbeta CDR3 regions were amplified from genomic DNA by means of the immunoSEQ Assay, a bias-controlled multiplex PCR. The published analysis was carried out like this. The number of nucleated cells in each sample was estimated by amplification of reference gene primers within the assay. To quantify the absolute abundance of each unique TCRbeta CDR3 rearrangement, sequence reads were collapsed and filtered. For each sample, productive Simpson clonality was calculated as the square root of Simpson's diversity index over productive rearrangements. TCRdb obtained this table from immuneACCESS and retained in-frame rearrangements with V and J assigned. These tables miss some clones; where compared with another copy, unresolved V genes account for less than half of the shortfall, and the remainder is unexplained. That table furnishes V, J and clone size, whereas the DNA furnished D and trimming. The sample table contains tens of thousands of clones; only one count was recorded for around four fifths of them. The ten top clones hold around 2.5% of the sample.

The rearrangement joined TRBV13 to TRBJ2-7; no confident D gene assignment can be made. Sequencing input: peripheral blood. This TCR was sampled from a man aged 45 to 65 with acute or convalescent COVID-19. The CDR3 amino acid sequence is: CASSLGESALEQYF. The nucleotide sequence reads as follows: TGTGCCAGCAGCTTAGGTGAGTCAGCGCTCGAGCAGTACTTC. With the rest looked up from the reference TRBV13 and TRBJ2-7 genes rather than sequenced, the full variable domain is AAGVIQSPRHLIKEKRETATLKCYPIPRHDTVYWYQQGPGQDPQFLISFYEKMQSDKGSIPDRFSAQQFSDYHSELNMSSLELGDSALYFCASSLGESALEQYFGPGTRLTVT.